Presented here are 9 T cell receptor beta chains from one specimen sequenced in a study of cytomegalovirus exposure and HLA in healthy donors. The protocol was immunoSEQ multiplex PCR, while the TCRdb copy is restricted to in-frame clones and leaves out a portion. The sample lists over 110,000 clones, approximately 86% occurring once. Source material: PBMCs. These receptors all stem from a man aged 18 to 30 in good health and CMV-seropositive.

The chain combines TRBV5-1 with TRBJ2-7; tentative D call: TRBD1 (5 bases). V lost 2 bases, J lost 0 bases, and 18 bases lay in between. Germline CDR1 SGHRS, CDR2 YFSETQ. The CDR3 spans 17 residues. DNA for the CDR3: TGCGCCAGCAGCTTAAGGGGCGCCACCCCTAGCTCCTACGAGCAGTACTTC. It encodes CASSLRGATPSSYEQYF.

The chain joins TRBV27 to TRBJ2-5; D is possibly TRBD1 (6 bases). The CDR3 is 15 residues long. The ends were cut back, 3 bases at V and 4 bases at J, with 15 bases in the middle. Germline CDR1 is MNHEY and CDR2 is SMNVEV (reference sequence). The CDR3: CASSLGLQGRETQYF. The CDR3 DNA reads TGTGCCAGCAGTTTGGGGTTACAGGGCCGAGAGACCCAGTACTTC.

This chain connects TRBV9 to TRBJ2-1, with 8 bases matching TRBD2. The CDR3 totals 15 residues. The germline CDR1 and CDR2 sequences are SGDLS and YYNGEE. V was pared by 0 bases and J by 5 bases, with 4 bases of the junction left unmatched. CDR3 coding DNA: TGTGCCAGCAGCGTAGACGTAGCGGGAAACAATGAGCAGTTCTTC. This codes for CASSVDVAGNNEQFF.

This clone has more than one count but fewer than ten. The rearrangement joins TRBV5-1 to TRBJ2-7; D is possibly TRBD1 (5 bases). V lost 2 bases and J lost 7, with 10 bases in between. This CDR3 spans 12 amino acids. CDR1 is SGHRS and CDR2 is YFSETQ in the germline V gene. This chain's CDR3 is CASSFQGQEQYF. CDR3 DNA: TGCGCCAGCAGCTTTCAGGGTCAAGAGCAGTACTTC.

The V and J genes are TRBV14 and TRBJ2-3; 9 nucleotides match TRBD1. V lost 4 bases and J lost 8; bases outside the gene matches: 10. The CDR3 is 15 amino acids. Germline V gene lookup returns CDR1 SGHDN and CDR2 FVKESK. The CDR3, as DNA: TGTGCCAGCAGCCCTACGGGACAGGGTTTCCGTACGCAGTATTTT. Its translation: CASSPTGQGFRTQYF. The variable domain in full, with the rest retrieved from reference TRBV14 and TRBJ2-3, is EAGVTQFPSHSVIEKGQTVTLRCDPISGHDNLYWYRRVMGKEIKFLLHFVKESKQDESGMPNNRFLAERTGGTYSTLKVQPAELEDSGVYFCASSPTGQGFRTQYFGPGTRLTVL.

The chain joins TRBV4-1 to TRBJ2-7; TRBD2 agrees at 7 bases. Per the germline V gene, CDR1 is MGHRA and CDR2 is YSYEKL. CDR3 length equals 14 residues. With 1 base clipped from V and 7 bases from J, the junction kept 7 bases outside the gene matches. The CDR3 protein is CASSQVVREREQYF. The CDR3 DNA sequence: TGCGCCAGCAGCCAAGTCGTGCGGGAGCGGGAGCAGTACTTC.

Here the CDR3 reads CASSRSGTDTQYF. Written as DNA, the CDR3 is TGCGCCAGCAGCCGTTCGGGCACAGATACGCAGTATTTT. The genes are TRBV5-1 and TRBJ2-3; D is undetermined. The CDR3 is made up of 13 amino acids. The germline gives CDR1 SGHRS, CDR2 YFSETQ. V dropped 4 bases and J dropped 1 base, with 7 bases sitting between them.

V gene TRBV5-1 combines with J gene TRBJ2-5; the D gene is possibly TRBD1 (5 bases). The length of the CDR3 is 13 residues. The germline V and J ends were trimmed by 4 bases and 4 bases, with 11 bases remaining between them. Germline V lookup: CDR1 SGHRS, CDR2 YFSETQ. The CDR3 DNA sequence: TGCGCCAGCAGCGCCTCAGGGTTAGAGACCCAGTACTTC. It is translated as CASSASGLETQYF.

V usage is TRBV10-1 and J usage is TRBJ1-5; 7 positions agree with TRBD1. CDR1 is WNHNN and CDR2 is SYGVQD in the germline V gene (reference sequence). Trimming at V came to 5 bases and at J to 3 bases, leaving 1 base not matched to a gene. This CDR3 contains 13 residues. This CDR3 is CASSQGVNQPQHF. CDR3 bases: TGCGCCAGCAGTCAGGGGGTCAATCAGCCCCAGCATTTT.